This TCR beta chain was sequenced in a study of cytomegalovirus exposure and HLA in healthy donors. Germline CDR1 MGHRA, CDR2 YSYEKL. CDR3 size: 13 residues. Trimming shortened V by 4 bases and J by 4 bases, and 11 bases separated the two germline ends. Assay: immunoSEQ multiplex PCR; the TCRdb copy retains only in-frame clones and omits some. The data show 150,000 to 200,000 clones, approximately 85% seen once. This clone has just a few counts. The sequence was collected from a young woman in good health and CMV-seronegative. The chain has TRBV4-1 and TRBJ2-7; D may be TRBD1 (6 bases). What was sequenced was PBMCs. CDR3 sequence reads: CASSPGHSYEQYF. CDR3 sequence (DNA): TGCGCCAGCAGCCCGGGACATTCGTACGAGCAGTACTTC.